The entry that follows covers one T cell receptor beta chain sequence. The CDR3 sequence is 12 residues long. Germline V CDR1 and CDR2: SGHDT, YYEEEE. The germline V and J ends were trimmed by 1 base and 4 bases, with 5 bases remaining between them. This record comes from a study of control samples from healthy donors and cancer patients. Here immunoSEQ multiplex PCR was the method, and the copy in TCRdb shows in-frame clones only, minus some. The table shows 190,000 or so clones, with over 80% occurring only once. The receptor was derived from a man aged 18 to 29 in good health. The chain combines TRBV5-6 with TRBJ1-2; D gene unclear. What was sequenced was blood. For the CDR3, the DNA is TGTGCCAGCAGCTTGACCGGCTATGGCTACACCTTC. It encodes CASSLTGYGYTF.